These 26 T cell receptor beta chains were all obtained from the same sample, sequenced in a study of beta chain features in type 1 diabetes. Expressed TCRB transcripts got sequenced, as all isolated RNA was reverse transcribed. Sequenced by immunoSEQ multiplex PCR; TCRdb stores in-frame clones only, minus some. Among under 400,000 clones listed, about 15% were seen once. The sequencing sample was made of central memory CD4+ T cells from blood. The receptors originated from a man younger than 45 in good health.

DNA for the CDR3: TGTGCCAGCACACAGGGGAGGTACGAGCAGTACTTC. As protein: CASTQGRYEQYF. The V call is TRBV27, the J call TRBJ2-7; tentative D call: TRBD1 (7 bases). Germline-derived CDR1 and CDR2 are MNHEY and SMNVEV (reference sequence). The CDR3 has 12 residues. V dropped 7 bases and J dropped 4 bases, with 11 bases sitting between them.

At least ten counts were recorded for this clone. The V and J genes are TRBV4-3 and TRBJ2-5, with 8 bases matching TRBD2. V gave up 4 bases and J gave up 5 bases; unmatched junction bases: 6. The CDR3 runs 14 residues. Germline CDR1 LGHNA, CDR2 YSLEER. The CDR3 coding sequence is TGCGCCAGCAGCCTCGGGGGGGCCGGGGAGACCCAGTACTTC. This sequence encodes CASSLGGAGETQYF.

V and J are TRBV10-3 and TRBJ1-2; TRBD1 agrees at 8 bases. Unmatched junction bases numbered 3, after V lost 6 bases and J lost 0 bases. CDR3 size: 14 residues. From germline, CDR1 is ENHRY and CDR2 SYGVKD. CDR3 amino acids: CAIRGTGANYGYTF. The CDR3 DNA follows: TGTGCCATCAGAGGGACAGGAGCTAACTATGGCTACACCTTC.

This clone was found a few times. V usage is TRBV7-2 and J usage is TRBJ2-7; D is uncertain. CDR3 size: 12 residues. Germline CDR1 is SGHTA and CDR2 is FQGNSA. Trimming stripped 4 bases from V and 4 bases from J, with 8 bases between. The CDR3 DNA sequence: TGTGCCAGCAGCTCCCTCTTTTACGAGCAGTACTTC. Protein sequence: CASSSLFYEQYF.

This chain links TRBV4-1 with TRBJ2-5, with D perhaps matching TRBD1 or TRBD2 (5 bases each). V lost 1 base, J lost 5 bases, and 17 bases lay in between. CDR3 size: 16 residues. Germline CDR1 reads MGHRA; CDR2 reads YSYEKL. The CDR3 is CASSQGDVGVGETQYF. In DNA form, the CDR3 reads TGCGCCAGCAGCCAAGGGGACGTCGGGGTGGGGGAGACCCAGTACTTC.

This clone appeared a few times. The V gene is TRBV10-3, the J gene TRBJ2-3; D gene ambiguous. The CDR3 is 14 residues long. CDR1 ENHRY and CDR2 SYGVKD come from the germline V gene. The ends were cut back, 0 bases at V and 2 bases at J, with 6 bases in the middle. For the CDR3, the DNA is TGTGCCATCAGTGAGTCTACTTACACAGATACGCAGTATTTT. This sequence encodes CAISESTYTDTQYF.

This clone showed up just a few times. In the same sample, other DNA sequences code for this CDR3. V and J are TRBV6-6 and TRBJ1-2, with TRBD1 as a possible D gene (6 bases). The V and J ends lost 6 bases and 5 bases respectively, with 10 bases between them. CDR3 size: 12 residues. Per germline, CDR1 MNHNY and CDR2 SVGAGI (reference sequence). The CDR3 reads CASRDRPYGYTF. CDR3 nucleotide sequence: TGTGCCAGCAGGGACAGACCGTATGGCTACACCTTC.

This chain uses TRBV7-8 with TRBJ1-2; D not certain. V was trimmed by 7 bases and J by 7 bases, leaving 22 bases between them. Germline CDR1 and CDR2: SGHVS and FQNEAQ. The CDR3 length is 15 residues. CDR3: CASTKIGGMSFGYTF. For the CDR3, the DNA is TGTGCCAGCACCAAGATCGGAGGAATGAGTTTTGGCTACACCTTC.

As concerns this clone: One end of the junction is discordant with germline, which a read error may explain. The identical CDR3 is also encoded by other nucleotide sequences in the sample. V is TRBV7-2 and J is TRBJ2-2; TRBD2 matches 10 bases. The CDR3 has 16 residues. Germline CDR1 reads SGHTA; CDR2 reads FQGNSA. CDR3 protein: CASSPAASGGVGELFF. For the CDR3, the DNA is TGTGCTAGCAGCCCGGCGGCTAGCGGGGGCGTCGGGGAGCTGTTTTTT.

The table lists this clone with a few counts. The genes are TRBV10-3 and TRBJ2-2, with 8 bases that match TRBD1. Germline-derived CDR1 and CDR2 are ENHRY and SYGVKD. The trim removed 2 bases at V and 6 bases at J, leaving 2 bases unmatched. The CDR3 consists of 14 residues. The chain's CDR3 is CAISEQDRAGELFF. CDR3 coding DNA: TGTGCCATCAGTGAGCAGGACAGGGCCGGGGAGCTGTTTTTT.

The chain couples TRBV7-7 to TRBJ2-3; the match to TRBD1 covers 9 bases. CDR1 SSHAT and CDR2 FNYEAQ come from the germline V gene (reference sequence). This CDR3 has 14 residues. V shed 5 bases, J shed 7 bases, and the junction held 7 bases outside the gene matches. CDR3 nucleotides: TGTGCCAGCAGCACTGGGACAGGGAGATATACGCAGTATTTT. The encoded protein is CASSTGTGRYTQYF.

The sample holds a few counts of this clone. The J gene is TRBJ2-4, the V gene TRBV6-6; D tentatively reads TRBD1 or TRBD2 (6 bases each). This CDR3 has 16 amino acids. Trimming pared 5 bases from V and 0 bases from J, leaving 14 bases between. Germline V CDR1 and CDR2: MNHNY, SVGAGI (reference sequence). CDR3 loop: CASSAGQSLAKNIQYF. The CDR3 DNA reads TGTGCCAGCAGTGCGGGACAATCCCTAGCCAAAAACATTCAGTACTTC.

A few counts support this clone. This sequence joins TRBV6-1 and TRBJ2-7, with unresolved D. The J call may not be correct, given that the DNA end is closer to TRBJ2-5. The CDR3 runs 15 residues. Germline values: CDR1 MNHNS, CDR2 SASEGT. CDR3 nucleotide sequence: TGTGCCAGCAGTGAACTCCCTACACGAGGAGAGACCCAGTACTTC. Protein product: CASSELPTRGETQYF.

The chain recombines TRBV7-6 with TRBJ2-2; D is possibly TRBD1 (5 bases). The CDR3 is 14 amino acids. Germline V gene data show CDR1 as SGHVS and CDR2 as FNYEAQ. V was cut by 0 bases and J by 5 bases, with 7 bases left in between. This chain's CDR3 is CASSLAQGTGELFF. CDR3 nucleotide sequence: TGTGCCAGCAGCTTAGCGCAGGGTACCGGGGAGCTGTTTTTT. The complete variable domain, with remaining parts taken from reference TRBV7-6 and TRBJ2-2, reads GAGVSQSPRYKVTKRGQDVALRCDPISGHVSLYWYRQALGQGPEFLTYFNYEAQQDKSGLPNDRFSAERPEGSISTLTIQRTEQRDSAMYRCASSLAQGTGELFFGEGSRLTVL.

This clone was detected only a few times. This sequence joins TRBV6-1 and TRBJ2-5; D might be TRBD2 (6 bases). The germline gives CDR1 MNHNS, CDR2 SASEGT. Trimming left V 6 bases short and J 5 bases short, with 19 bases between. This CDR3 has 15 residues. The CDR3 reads CASRDYGSRGETQYF. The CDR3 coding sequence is TGTGCCAGCAGGGACTACGGCAGCCGGGGTGAGACCCAGTACTTC.

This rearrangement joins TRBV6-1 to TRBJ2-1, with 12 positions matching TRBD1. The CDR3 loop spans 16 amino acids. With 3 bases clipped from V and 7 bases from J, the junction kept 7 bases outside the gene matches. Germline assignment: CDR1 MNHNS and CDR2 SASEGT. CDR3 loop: CASSDTGTGGMNEQFF. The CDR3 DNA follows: TGTGCCAGCAGTGATACCGGGACAGGGGGCATGAATGAGCAGTTCTTC.

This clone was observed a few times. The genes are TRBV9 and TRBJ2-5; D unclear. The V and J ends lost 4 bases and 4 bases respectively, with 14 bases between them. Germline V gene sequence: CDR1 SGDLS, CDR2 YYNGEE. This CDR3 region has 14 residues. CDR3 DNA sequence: TGTGCCAGCAGCCCGATGAGGTGGGGAGAGACCCAGTACTTC. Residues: CASSPMRWGETQYF.

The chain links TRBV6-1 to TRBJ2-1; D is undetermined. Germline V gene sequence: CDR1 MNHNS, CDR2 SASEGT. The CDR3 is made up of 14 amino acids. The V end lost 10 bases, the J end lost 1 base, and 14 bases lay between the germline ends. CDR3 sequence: CAIRTDASYNEQFF. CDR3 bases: TGTGCCATCAGGACCGACGCTTCCTACAATGAGCAGTTCTTC.

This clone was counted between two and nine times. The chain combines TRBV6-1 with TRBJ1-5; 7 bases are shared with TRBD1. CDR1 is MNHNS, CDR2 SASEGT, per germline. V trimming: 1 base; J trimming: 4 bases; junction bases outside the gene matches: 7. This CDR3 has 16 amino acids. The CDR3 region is CASSEVQPGGNQPQHF. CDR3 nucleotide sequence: TGTGCCAGCAGTGAAGTTCAGCCAGGGGGAAATCAGCCCCAGCATTTT.

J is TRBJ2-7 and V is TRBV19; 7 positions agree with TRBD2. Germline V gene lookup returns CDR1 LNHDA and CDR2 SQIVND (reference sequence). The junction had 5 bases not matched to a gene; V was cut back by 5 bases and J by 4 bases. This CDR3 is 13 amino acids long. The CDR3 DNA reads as TGTGCCAGTAGTTCGGGGAGGGGATACGAGCAGTACGTC. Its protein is CASSSGRGYEQYV.

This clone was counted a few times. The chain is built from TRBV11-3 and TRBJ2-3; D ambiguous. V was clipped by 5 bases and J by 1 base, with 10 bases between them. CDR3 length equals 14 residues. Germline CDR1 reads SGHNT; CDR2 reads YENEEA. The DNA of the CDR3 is TGTGCCAGCAGCCCGTCCCCGGGCACAGATACGCAGTATTTT. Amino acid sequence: CASSPSPGTDTQYF.

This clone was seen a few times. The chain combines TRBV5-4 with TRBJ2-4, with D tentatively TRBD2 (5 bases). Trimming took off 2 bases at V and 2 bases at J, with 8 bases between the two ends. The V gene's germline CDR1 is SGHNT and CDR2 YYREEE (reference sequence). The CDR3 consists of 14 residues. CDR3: CASSFPSSKNIQYF. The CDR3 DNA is TGTGCCAGCAGCTTCCCTAGCTCCAAAAACATTCAGTACTTC.

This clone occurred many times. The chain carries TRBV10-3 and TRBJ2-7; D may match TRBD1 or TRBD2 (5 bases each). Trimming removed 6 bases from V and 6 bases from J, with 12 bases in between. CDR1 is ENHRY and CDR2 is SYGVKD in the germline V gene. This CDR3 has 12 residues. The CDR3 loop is CAISLGAAEQYF. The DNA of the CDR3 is TGTGCCATCAGCCTCGGGGCGGCCGAGCAGTACTTC.

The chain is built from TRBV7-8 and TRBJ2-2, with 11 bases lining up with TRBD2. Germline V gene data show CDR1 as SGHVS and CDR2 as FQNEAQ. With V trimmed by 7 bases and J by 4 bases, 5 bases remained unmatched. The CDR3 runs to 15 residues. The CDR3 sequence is CASISGTSGTGELFF. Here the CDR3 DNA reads TGTGCCAGCATTTCCGGGACTAGCGGCACCGGGGAGCTGTTTTTT.

The chain's CDR3 is CAWSVGPTYEQYV. The DNA for the CDR3 is TGTGCCTGGAGTGTGGGCCCCACCTACGAGCAGTACGTC. The chain employs TRBV30 and TRBJ2-7; D remains ambiguous. V gave up 0 bases and J gave up 2 bases, with 8 bases separating them. CDR3 length equals 13 residues. From germline, CDR1 is GTSNPN and CDR2 SVGIG (reference sequence).

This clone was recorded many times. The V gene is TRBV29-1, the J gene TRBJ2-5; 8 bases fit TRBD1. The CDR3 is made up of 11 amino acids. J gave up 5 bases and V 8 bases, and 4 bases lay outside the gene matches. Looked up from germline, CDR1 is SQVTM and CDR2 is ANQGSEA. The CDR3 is CSSRQGETQYF. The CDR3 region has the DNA TGCAGCTCTCGACAGGGGGAGACCCAGTACTTC.